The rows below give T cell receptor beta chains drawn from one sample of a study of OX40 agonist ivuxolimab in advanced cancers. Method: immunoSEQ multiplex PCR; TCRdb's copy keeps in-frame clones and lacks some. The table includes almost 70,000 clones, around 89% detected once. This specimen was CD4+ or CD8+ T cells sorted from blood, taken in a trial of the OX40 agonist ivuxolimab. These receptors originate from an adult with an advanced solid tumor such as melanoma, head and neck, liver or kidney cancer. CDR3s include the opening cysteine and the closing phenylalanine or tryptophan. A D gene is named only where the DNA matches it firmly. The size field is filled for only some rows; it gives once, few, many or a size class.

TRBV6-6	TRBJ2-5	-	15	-	TGTGCCAGCGGAACGGGACTGGCGTTCCAAGAGACCCAGTACTTC	CASGTGLAFQETQYF
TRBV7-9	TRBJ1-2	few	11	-	TGTGCCACCCAGACTAGGGGTGGCTACACCTTC	CATQTRGGYTF
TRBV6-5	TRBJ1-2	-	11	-	TGTGCCAGCACCAAGGGAGTGAGCTACACCTTC	CASTKGVSYTF
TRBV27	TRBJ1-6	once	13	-	TGTGCCAGCAGTTTAGAACGGAATTCACCCCTCCACTTT	CASSLERNSPLHF
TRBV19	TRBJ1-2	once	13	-	TGTGCCTCTAAGCCGGGGCAGCACTATGGCTACACCTTC	CASKPGQHYGYTF
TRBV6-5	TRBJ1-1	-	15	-	TGTGCCAGCCAATCTCGGGGGGGGGCTCGCACTGAAGCTTTCTTT	CASQSRGGARTEAFF
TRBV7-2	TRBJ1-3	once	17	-	TGTGCCAGCAGCTTAGTTCCGACCCTAAGCTCTGGAAACACCATATATTTT	CASSLVPTLSSGNTIYF
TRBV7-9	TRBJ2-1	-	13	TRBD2	TGTGCCAGCAGCTTCTCTAGCGGGCCCCAGCAGTTCTTC	CASSFSSGPQQFF
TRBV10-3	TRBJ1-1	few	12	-	TGTGCCATCAGTAGAATGAACACTGAAGCTTTCTTT	CAISRMNTEAFF
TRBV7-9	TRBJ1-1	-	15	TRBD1	TGTGCCAGCAGCTTAGGGACAGGGTTTTTCACTGAAGCTTTCTTT	CASSLGTGFFTEAFF
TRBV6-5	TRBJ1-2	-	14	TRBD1	TGTGCCAGCAGTGCCCGACAGGGCGGATATGGCTACACCTTC	CASSARQGGYGYTF
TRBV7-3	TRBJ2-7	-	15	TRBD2	TGTGCCAGCAGCCCGGGACTAGCGGGGGGGTACGAGCAGTACTTC	CASSPGLAGGYEQYF
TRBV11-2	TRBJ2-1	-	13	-	TGTGCCAGCAGCTTATTAAGGTACAATGAGCAGTTCTTC	CASSLLRYNEQFF
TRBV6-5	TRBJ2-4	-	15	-	TGTGCCAGCAGTTCGGGGGGCTCTTTCGGGAACATTCAGTACTTC	CASSSGGSFGNIQYF
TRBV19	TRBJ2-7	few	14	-	TGTGCCAGTAGTATCGCACAGAATTCCTACGAGCAGTACTTC	CASSIAQNSYEQYF
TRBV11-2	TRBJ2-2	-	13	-	TGTGCCAGCAGTCGTGTTTCAACCGGGGAGCTGTTTTTT	CASSRVSTGELFF
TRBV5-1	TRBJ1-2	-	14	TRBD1	TGCGCCAGCAGCCCGGGAGGGGGCGGCTATGGCTACACCTTC	CASSPGGGGYGYTF
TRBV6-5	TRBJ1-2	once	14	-	TGTGCCAGCAGTTACCTGTCCAGTCGGTATGGCTACACCTTC	CASSYLSSRYGYTF
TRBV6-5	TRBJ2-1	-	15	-	TGTGCCAGCAGTTACTCGATGAACAGCTACAATGAGCAGTTCTTC	CASSYSMNSYNEQFF
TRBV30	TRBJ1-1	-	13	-	TGTGCCTGGAGCTGGGGGAGTAACACTGAAGCTTTCTTT	CAWSWGSNTEAFF
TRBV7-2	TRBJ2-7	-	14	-	TGTGCCAGCAGCTTGGCAACAGTTCCCTCCGAGCAGTACTTC	CASSLATVPSEQYF
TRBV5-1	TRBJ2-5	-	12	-	TGCGCCAGCAGCTATAGTCAAGAGACCCAGTACTTC	CASSYSQETQYF
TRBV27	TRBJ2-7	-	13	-	TGTGCCAGCAGTCTCCTCCCCCCCTACGAGCAGTACTTC	CASSLLPPYEQYF